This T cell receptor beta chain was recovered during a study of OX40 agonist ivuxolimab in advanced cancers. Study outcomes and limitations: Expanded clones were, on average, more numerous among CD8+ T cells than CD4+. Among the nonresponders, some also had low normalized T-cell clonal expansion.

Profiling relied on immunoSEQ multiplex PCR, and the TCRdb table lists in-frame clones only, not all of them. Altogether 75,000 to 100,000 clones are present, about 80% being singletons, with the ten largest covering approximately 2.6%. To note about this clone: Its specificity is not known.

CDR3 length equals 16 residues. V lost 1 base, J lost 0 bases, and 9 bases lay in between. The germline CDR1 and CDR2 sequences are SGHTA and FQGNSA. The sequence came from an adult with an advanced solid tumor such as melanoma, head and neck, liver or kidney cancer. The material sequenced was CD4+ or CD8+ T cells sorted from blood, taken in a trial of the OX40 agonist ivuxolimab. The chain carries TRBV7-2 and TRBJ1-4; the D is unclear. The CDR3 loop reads CASSLVGGATNEKLFF. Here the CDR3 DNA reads TGTGCCAGCAGCTTAGTCGGCGGGGCAACTAATGAAAAACTGTTTTTT.